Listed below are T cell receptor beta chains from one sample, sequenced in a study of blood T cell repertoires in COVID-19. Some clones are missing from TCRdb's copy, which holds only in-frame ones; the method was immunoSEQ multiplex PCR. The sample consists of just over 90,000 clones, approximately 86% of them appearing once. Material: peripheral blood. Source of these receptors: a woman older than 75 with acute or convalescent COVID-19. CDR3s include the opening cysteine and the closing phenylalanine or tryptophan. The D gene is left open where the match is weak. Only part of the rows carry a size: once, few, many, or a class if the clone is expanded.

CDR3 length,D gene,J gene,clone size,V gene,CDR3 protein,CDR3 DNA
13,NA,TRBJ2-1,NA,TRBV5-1,CASSLYSYNEQFF,TGCGCCAGCAGCTTGTATTCGTACAATGAGCAGTTCTTC
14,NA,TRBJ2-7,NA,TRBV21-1,CASRGHRVKSEQYF,TGTGCCAGCAGGGGCCACCGAGTCAAATCCGAGCAGTACTTC
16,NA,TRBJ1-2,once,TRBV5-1,CASSDWERGPGYGYTF,TGCGCCAGCAGCGACTGGGAGCGAGGGCCGGGCTATGGCTACACCTTC
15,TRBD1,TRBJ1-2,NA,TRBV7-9,CASSRRDREGYGYTF,TGTGCCAGCAGCCGACGGGACAGGGAGGGGTATGGCTACACCTTC
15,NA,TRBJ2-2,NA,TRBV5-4,CASSFRRGAGGELFF,TGTGCCAGCAGCTTCCGTCGCGGGGCCGGCGGGGAGCTGTTTTTT
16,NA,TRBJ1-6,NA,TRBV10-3,CAISESAGHPPSPLHF,TGTGCCATCAGTGAGTCGGCAGGGCATCCCCCCTCACCCCTCCACTTT
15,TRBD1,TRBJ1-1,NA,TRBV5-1,CASSLSGGAFTEAFF,TGCGCCAGCAGCTTATCAGGGGGCGCGTTCACTGAAGCTTTCTTT
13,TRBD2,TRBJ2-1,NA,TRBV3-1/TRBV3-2,CASSPGRGSEQFF,TGTGCCAGCAGCCCAGGGCGGGGGAGTGAGCAGTTCTTC
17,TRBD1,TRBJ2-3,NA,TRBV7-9,CASSQRQGATSTDTQYF,TGTGCCAGCAGTCAAAGACAGGGGGCAACTAGCACAGATACGCAGTATTTT
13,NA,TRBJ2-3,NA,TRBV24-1,CATSGAGTDTQYF,TGTGCCACCAGTGGGGCAGGAACAGATACGCAGTATTTT
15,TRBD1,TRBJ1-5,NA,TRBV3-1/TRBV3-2,CASSQRQGVNQPQHF,TGTGCCAGCAGCCAAAGACAGGGGGTTAATCAGCCCCAGCATTTT
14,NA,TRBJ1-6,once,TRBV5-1,CASSAGQGNSPLHF,TGCGCCAGCAGCGCCGGACAAGGGAATTCACCCCTCCACTTT
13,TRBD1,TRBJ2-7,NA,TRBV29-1,CSVGTGGSYEQYF,TGCAGCGTTGGCACAGGGGGTTCCTACGAGCAGTACTTC
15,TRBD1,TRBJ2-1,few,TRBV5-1,CASSPGQGSYNEQFF,TGCGCCAGCAGCCCGGGACAGGGGTCCTACAATGAGCAGTTCTTC
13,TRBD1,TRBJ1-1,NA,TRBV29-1,CSVNRGVNTEAFF,TGCAGCGTGAACAGGGGTGTGAACACTGAAGCTTTCTTT
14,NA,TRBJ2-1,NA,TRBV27,CASSLYGRGDEQFF,TGTGCCAGCAGTTTATACGGTAGGGGTGATGAGCAGTTCTTC
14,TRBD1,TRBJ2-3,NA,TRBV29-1,CSVGTGGSTDTQYF,TGCAGCGTCGGGACAGGGGGTAGCACAGATACGCAGTATTTT
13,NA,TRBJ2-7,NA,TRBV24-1,CATSPPEGYEQYF,TGTGCCACCAGTCCCCCCGAGGGCTACGAGCAGTACTTC
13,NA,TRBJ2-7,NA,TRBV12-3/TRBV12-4,CASSFRVYYEQYF,TGTGCCAGCAGTTTCCGGGTCTACTACGAGCAGTACTTC
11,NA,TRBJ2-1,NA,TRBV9,CASSVGDEQFF,TGTGCCAGCAGCGTAGGAGATGAGCAGTTCTTC
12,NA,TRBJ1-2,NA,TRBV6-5,CASRRVDYGYTF,TGTGCCAGCAGACGCGTCGACTATGGCTACACCTTC
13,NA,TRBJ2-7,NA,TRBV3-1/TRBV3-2,CASSQGRDGKQYF,TGTGCCAGCAGCCAAGGCCGGGATGGCAAGCAGTACTTC
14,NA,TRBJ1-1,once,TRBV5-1,CASSSHREGTEAFF,TGCGCCAGCAGCTCCCACAGGGAGGGCACTGAAGCTTTCTTT
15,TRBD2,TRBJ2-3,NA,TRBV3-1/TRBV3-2,CASSQGVAGAPGQYF,TGTGCCAGCAGCCAAGGGGTAGCGGGGGCACCTGGGCAGTATTTT
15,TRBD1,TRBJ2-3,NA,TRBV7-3,CASSPRDRLRDTQYF,TGTGCCAGTTCCCCCCGGGACAGACTGCGGGATACGCAGTATTTT
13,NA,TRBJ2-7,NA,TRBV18,CASSPRQEYEQYF,TGTGCCAGCTCACCACGACAGGAATACGAGCAGTACTTC
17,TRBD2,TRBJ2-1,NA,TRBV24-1,CATSSGTSGTLHNEQFF,TGTGCCACCAGTTCCGGGACTAGCGGGACTTTACACAATGAGCAGTTCTTC